The T cell receptor (beta chain) under discussion was sequenced for a study of cytomegalovirus exposure and HLA in healthy donors. Findings and caveats of the study: Later findings reportedly placed an Asian-associated ancestry cluster below the roughly 670-donor mean for N-insertions. Productive status was seen about 90% or about 30% of the time for most TCR beta V segments in an earlier analysis.

PCR employed 60 Vbeta and 13 Jbeta primers. Measured with immunoSEQ multiplex PCR; TCRdb has only the in-frame clones, and not every one. The repertoire includes more than 90,000 clones, about 80% of them detected once, and 2% to 2.5% sits in the top ten. Note on this clone: The antigen is undetermined. At one of its ends the junction is not consistent with the germline gene, which may arise from a read error.

Sequences were obtained from PBMCs. This clonotype was sampled from a man in his forties in good health and CMV-seronegative.

Here the CDR3 DNA reads TGTTCCAGCAGCCAACCTGGTGAACAGGGTCCGATGAACACTGAAGCTTTCTTT. This sequence encodes CSSSQPGEQGPMNTEAFF. The chain employs TRBV7-9 and TRBJ1-1; perhaps TRBD1 as D (6 bases). The CDR3 runs 18 residues. The germline CDR1 and CDR2 sequences are SEHNR and FQNEAQ (reference sequence).